This T cell receptor (beta chain) appears in the sequencing data of a study of blood T cell repertoires in COVID-19 (dated by TCRdb to about 2020). About the investigation overall: The collaborator samples originated in the United States, Italy and Spain and spanned the acute and convalescent phases of COVID-19. The prospective study material was composed of cDNA or gDNA derived from T cells, B-cell-depleted T cells, or PBMCs. The dataset comprised deeply sampled blood TCRbeta repertoires from subjects exposed to, actively infected with, or recovered from COVID-19. The repertoires were released in a freely available public database intended as a resource for research on the immune response to SARS-CoV-2. Samples came from the ongoing ImmuneRACE study (first 160 participants) plus 1,254 subjects from 6 global collaborators. Nearly every sample came with metadata listing a de-identified subject ID, COVID-19 status, age in years and sex. Where available, HLA class I and class II types were obtained from metadata supplied by the sample provider rather than from assay-based typing. Paper-wide results and their limitations: How much clinical and demographic metadata was included differed by source and by participant, and the metadata was provided uncurated.

TCRbeta CDR3 regions were amplified from genomic DNA using the immunoSEQ Assay, a bias-controlled multiplex PCR. On the authors' methods: Within the assay, amplification of reference gene primers was used to estimate how many nucleated cells each sample contained. Sequence reads were collapsed and filtered to measure the absolute abundance of every unique TCRbeta CDR3 rearrangement. For each sample, productive Simpson clonality was calculated as the square root of Simpson's diversity index across productive rearrangements. What TCRdb holds here is the immuneACCESS table cut down to in-frame rearrangements. Part of the clones is not present; checked against another copy, under half of the missing clones reflect an unresolved V gene, and the others are unexplained. The V and J calls and the clone size are those of that table, but D and trimming were determined from the DNA. In this sample the table shows 280,000 or so clones, approximately 88% of which occur a single time. The ten largest clones take up roughly 7% of the sample.

Another Seattle source contributed samples from volunteer blood donors who had recovered from COVID-19. Collaborating institutions collected whole blood in K2EDTA tubes following their own protocols. For TCRbeta analysis, collaborators shipped samples as frozen whole blood, isolated PBMCs, or DNA extracted from either of those sample types. Unmatched junction bases come to 10, with V trimmed by 6 bases and J by 8 bases. The germline V gene (reference sequence) yields MNHNY for CDR1 and SVGAGI for CDR2. The CDR3, cysteine through phenylalanine, is 14 amino acids long. Only CDR3 DNA is held: 42 bases, read in frame from base 1. Points on this clone: It lacks a known antigen. Base qualities are missing; no much larger clone stands one base away.

The TCR comes from a young woman who had recovered from COVID-19. Recombination connected TRBV6-6 to TRBJ2-1; 7 middle bases align to TRBD2. Material for sequencing was peripheral blood. The nucleotides are TGTGCCAGCAGGGGAGGCTGGGAGGGTCATGAGCAGTTCTTC. Translation gives CASRGGWEGHEQFF.